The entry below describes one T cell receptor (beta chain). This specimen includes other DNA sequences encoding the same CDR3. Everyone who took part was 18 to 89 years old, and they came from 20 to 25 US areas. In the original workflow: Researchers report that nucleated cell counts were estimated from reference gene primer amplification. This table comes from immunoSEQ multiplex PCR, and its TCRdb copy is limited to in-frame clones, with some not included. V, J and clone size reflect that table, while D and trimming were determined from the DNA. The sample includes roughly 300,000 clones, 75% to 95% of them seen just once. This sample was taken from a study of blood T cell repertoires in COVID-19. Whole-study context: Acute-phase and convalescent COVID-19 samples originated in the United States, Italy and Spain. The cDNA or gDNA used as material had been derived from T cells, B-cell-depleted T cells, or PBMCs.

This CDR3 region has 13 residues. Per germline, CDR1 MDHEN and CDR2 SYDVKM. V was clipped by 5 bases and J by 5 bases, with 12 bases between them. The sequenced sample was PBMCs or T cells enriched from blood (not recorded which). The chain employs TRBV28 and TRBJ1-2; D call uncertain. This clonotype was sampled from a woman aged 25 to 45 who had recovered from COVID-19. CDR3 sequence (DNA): TGTGCCAGCAGTCCAGGCCTTACTTATGGCTACACCTTC. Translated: CASSPGLTYGYTF.